A selection of T cell receptor beta chains follows, all from one sample in a study of blood T cell repertoires in COVID-19. This table comes from immunoSEQ multiplex PCR, and its TCRdb copy is limited to in-frame clones, with some not included. The sample holds around 190,000 clones, about 85% seen once. Sequences were obtained from peripheral blood. The receptors shown here come from a middle-aged woman with COVID-19, enrolled during active disease. CDR3s include the opening cysteine and the closing phenylalanine or tryptophan. D genes are given only for firm matches. Size tells how often a clone was seen (once, few, many) or the class of an expanded clone, and some rows leave it out.

CDR3 DNA,CDR3 protein,clone size,J gene,D gene,V gene
TGTGCCACCAGTGATCCAAACAGGGAGGGCCAAGAGACCCAGTACTTC,CATSDPNREGQETQYF,-,TRBJ2-5,-,TRBV24-1
TGTGCCAGCAGGGAGCCTGGAGGGACCCGTTCCTACGAGCAGTACTTC,CASREPGGTRSYEQYF,-,TRBJ2-7,-,TRBV27
TGTGCCAGCAGTGAAGGGCTCTACAATGAGCAGTTCTTC,CASSEGLYNEQFF,-,TRBJ2-1,-,TRBV2
TGTGCCTGGAGGACAGGCCACAACTATGGCTACACCTTC,CAWRTGHNYGYTF,-,TRBJ1-2,-,TRBV30
TGTGCCACCTCCGGACAGGGGGCCTCCTATAATTCACCCCTCCACTTT,CATSGQGASYNSPLHF,-,TRBJ1-6,TRBD1,TRBV15
TGTGCCAGCAGCCAAGATGGGGGGGACGCCTACGAGCAGTACTTC,CASSQDGGDAYEQYF,few,TRBJ2-7,TRBD2,TRBV3-1/TRBV3-2
TGTGCCAGCAGTCCGGGAAGAAGGGAGCAACAGCCCCAGCATTTT,CASSPGRREQQPQHF,-,TRBJ1-5,-,TRBV27
TGTGCCAGCAGCCAAGATCCCAGCGGGGGCCAGGAGACCCAGTACTTC,CASSQDPSGGQETQYF,-,TRBJ2-5,TRBD2,TRBV3-1/TRBV3-2
TGTGCCAGCAGCAAAGGAGAGATCTATGGCTACACCTTC,CASSKGEIYGYTF,-,TRBJ1-2,-,TRBV27
TGTGCCAGCAGCCCAAAGCGGGAAAGAATCTCGAATACGCAGTATTTT,CASSPKRERISNTQYF,-,TRBJ2-3,TRBD2,TRBV5-4
TGTGCTAGTGGCCTGGAAATTCTAGCGGGGGAGGTGGAGACCCAGTACTTC,CASGLEILAGEVETQYF,-,TRBJ2-5,TRBD2,TRBV12-5
TGTGCCAGCAGTATCTTACAGGGGGCTGGGGAGACCCAGTACTTC,CASSILQGAGETQYF,few,TRBJ2-5,TRBD1,TRBV27
TGTGCCAGCAGTCCGAGGGACAGCCCGAGGGGCTACACCTTC,CASSPRDSPRGYTF,few,TRBJ1-2,TRBD1,TRBV27
TGTGCCAGCAGCGTGGACGGACTTTACGAGCAGTACTTC,CASSVDGLYEQYF,-,TRBJ2-7,-,TRBV5-5
TGTGCCAGCAGAAGTAGCGGGGGGTCCGGGACCCAGTACTTC,CASRSSGGSGTQYF,-,TRBJ2-5,TRBD2,TRBV3-1/TRBV3-2
TGTGCCAGCAGCTTCAGACTAGCGGGAGGGAGGAACACCGGGGAGCTGTTTTTT,CASSFRLAGGRNTGELFF,-,TRBJ2-2,TRBD2,TRBV11-2
TGTGCCAGCCACTATTCGACAGGGCCCTACGAGCAGTACTTC,CASHYSTGPYEQYF,-,TRBJ2-7,TRBD1,TRBV7-2
TGTGCCAGCAGTTGGGACAGTAATTCACCCCTCCACTTT,CASSWDSNSPLHF,-,TRBJ1-6,TRBD1,TRBV6-6
TGTGCCAGCTCACGAGCTAGAGTAGCCTCTGGAAACACCATATATTTT,CASSRARVASGNTIYF,-,TRBJ1-3,-,TRBV18
TGTGCCAGCCGACAGGGTCTTGAAGATACGCAGTATTTT,CASRQGLEDTQYF,-,TRBJ2-3,TRBD1,TRBV19
TGTGCCAGCAGCTTATACCCACTCCAGGGGGATGAGCAGTTCTTC,CASSLYPLQGDEQFF,-,TRBJ2-1,TRBD1,TRBV7-8
TGTGCCAGCAACACAGGGGGCACCGGGGAGCTGTTTTTT,CASNTGGTGELFF,once,TRBJ2-2,TRBD1,TRBV11-3
TGTGCCACGGGGACAGGGGAGAATTCACCCCTCCACTTT,CATGTGENSPLHF,-,TRBJ1-6,TRBD1,TRBV10-3
TGTGCCAGCAGTTACTCGACAGTCAGGGGCGGCGGCTACACCTTC,CASSYSTVRGGGYTF,-,TRBJ1-2,-,TRBV6-5
TGTGCCAGCAGCCGCGTCGGGGGGTCTGAAGCTTTCTTT,CASSRVGGSEAFF,-,TRBJ1-1,-,TRBV7-2
TGTGCCAGCAGCCACCCGGTTTCCTACGAGCAGTACTTC,CASSHPVSYEQYF,-,TRBJ2-7,-,TRBV5-4
TGTGCTAGTGGTCTGGGGACAGGGGTGAATCAGCCCCAGCATTTT,CASGLGTGVNQPQHF,once,TRBJ1-5,TRBD1,TRBV12-5
TGTGCCAGCAGCAAAGGGGGTGGGGTTAACTCTGGAAACACCATATATTTT,CASSKGGGVNSGNTIYF,-,TRBJ1-3,-,TRBV9
TGCAGCGTTGTCCGTGGTTGGGCCCACGAGCAGTACTTC,CSVVRGWAHEQYF,-,TRBJ2-7,-,TRBV29-1
TGCGCCAGCAGCTTGGTAGAAGCGGGTCGTTACGAGCAGTACTTC,CASSLVEAGRYEQYF,-,TRBJ2-7,-,TRBV5-1
TGTGCCAGCAGTGTACAGGGCCTTGAGAACACTGAAGCTTTCTTT,CASSVQGLENTEAFF,-,TRBJ1-1,-,TRBV2